This T cell receptor (beta chain) emerged from a study of prognosis after radiotherapy for stage I lung cancer. On the study more broadly: The patients included 14 to 15 who had newly diagnosed primary stage I lung tumors, along with 4 to 6 others who had oligometastatic NSCLC after their primary tumor had been surgically resected. Tumors were squamous cell carcinoma in over 5 patients and adenocarcinoma in twelve. No patients got concurrent therapy with stereotactic body radiotherapy.

Multiplex PCR, run in two rounds, amplified TCR beta CDR3 from genomic DNA. Round-one PCR had primers specific to each TRBV and TRBJ gene. One entry per CDR3 protein, called by TCRdb with MiXCR from the multiplex PCR reads. The sample has over 15,000 distinct CDR3 sequences, about 50% seen once. Study-wide findings and caveats: Patients who went on to get distant metastases had lower Shannon entropy after stereotactic body radiation therapy.

Remarks on this clonotype: Its target is not known.

Germline CDR1 and CDR2: SQVTM and ANQGSEA. CDR3 length: 16 residues. The receptor's source is a donor aged 50 or older with non-small cell lung cancer. The chain joins TRBV29-1 to TRBJ2-3; maybe TRBD1 (5 bases). Sequences were derived from PBMCs, sampled before or after stereotactic body radiation therapy (not recorded which). The CDR3 nucleotides read TGCAGTGCCAGGACAACCGGGTCAATTAGCACAGATACGCAGTATTTT. As protein: CSARTTGSISTDTQYF.